These 11 T cell receptor beta chains were sequenced from one sample in a study of T cell responses to AZD1222 COVID-19 vaccine. Assay used: immunoSEQ multiplex PCR; TCRdb lists only in-frame clones, some missing. The sample shows 180,000 or so clones, about 90% of them seen only once. The sample consisted of peripheral blood, taken on day 0 of AZD1222 vaccination. Every receptor here comes from an adult in good health.

This clone was detected a few times. This sequence joins TRBV3-1 (or the pseudogene TRBV3-2) and TRBJ2-2; no definite D call. Germline V lookup: CDR1 LGHDT, CDR2 YNNKEL (reference sequence). The CDR3 spans 13 residues. V gave up 5 bases and J gave up 8 bases, with 12 bases separating them. CDR3 protein: CASSSVSVGELFF. The CDR3 DNA sequence: TGTGCCAGCAGCTCCGTAAGTGTTGGGGAGCTGTTTTTT.

The rearrangement joins TRBV2 to TRBJ2-7, with D perhaps matching TRBD1 (6 bases). Trimming took 5 bases from V and 1 from J, leaving 15 bases between them. CDR3 length: 15 amino acids. The germline gives CDR1 SNHLY, CDR2 FYNNEI. The CDR3 region is CASSPRQVLSYEQYF. CDR3 in DNA: TGTGCCAGCAGTCCAAGACAGGTCCTATCCTACGAGCAGTACTTC.

This clone has a single count. The rearrangement joins TRBV18 to TRBJ1-1; D not resolved. CDR3 length: 13 amino acids. V gave up 5 bases and J gave up 1 base, with 8 bases separating them. Germline V gives CDR1 KGHSH, CDR2 LQKENI. CDR3 DNA: TGTGCCAGCTCATTGTCAGGGAACACTGAAGCTTTCTTT. It encodes CASSLSGNTEAFF. Full variable domain (missing parts from reference TRBV18 and TRBJ1-1): NAGVMQNPRHLVRRRGQEARLRCSPMKGHSHVYWYRQLPEEGLKFMVYLQKENIIDESGMPKERFSAEFPKEGPSILRIQQVVRGDSAAYFCASSLSGNTEAFFGQGTRLTVV.

The chain recombines TRBV4-1 with TRBJ1-5; the D is unclear. Germline CDR1 and CDR2: MGHRA and YSYEKL. The CDR3 extends over 14 amino acids. V was clipped by 3 bases and J by 0 bases, with 6 bases between them. CDR3 sequence (DNA): TGCGCCAGCAGCCACGACCTTAGCAATCAGCCCCAGCATTTT. Translated: CASSHDLSNQPQHF.

This sequence joins TRBV9 and TRBJ2-3, with D perhaps matching TRBD2 (6 bases). This CDR3 is built from 14 residues. V shed 5 bases and J shed 4 bases, with 14 bases lying between them. The germline CDR1 and CDR2 sequences are SGDLS and YYNGEE. CDR3 bases: TGTGCCAGCAGTAGGACCGCGGGGTCAGATACGCAGTATTTT. Protein sequence: CASSRTAGSDTQYF.

The count of this clone is one. This chain connects TRBV5-1 to TRBJ2-2; D possibly uses TRBD1 or TRBD2 (5 bases each). V lost 0 bases to trimming and J lost 4 bases, with 10 bases between them. The CDR3 has 15 amino acids. Germline loops: CDR1 SGHRS, CDR2 YFSETQ. The CDR3 is CASSLEGTGTGELFF. In DNA, the CDR3 is TGCGCCAGCAGCTTGGAAGGGACGGGCACCGGGGAGCTGTTTTTT.

The chain combines TRBV18 with TRBJ1-5, with D possibly being TRBD1 (5 bases). The CDR3 is made up of 15 amino acids. Germline lookup yields CDR1 KGHSH and CDR2 LQKENI. V was pared by 4 bases and J by 2 bases, with 12 bases between. CDR3: CASSQGPAGNQPQHF. CDR3 nucleotide sequence: TGTGCCAGCTCACAGGGGCCGGCGGGCAATCAGCCCCAGCATTTT.

The V gene is TRBV7-3, the J gene TRBJ1-1; D unresolved. V shed 4 bases and J shed 4 bases, with 16 bases lying between them. The CDR3 loop spans 15 amino acids. The V gene's germline CDR1 is SGHTA and CDR2 FQGTGA. CDR3 sequence reads: CASSYDGGSGTEAFF. DNA for the CDR3: TGTGCCAGCAGCTATGACGGAGGCAGTGGCACTGAAGCTTTCTTT.

The CDR3 bases are TGTGCCAGCAGCCAAGGTCCGGGGGCGACCAGACGGAACACTGAAGCTTTCTTT. Amino acids: CASSQGPGATRRNTEAFF. This chain joins TRBV3-1 (or the pseudogene TRBV3-2) and TRBJ1-1; tentative D call: TRBD1 (6 bases). The CDR3 spans 18 residues. Germline CDR1 reads LGHDT; CDR2 reads YNNKEL (reference sequence). The V end was cut by 1 base, the J end by 1 base, with 19 bases between.

This chain links TRBV4-1 with TRBJ2-7, with 9 bases matching TRBD1. The germline V gene encodes CDR1 MGHRA and CDR2 YSYEKL. The V gene end was trimmed by 4 bases and the J gene end by 1 base; junction bases not matched to a gene: 5. CDR3 length equals 15 residues. The DNA for the CDR3 is TGCGCCAGCAGCCGAGGTGGGACAGGGTCCTACGAGCAGTACTTC. It specifies CASSRGGTGSYEQYF.

The rearrangement uses TRBV14 and TRBJ1-2; TRBD1 might be the D (5 bases). V was clipped by 4 bases and J by 7 bases, with 13 bases between them. Looked up from germline, CDR1 is SGHDN and CDR2 is FVKESK. The CDR3 totals 13 residues. This CDR3 reads CASSPGTVSGYTF. CDR3 DNA: TGTGCCAGCAGCCCTGGGACGGTCAGTGGCTACACCTTC.